These 18 T cell receptor beta chains originate from one sample sequenced in a study of T cell repertoires in cytomegalovirus infection (dated 2019 in TCRdb). The reads were generated on an Illumina HiSeq 1500. TCRdb applied fastp at Q25 and MiXCR to the public reads, then kept only in-frame beta chains. Rows matching on CDR3 protein sequence are summarized as one entry with the most common DNA and genes. The sample table records a few hundred thousand distinct CDR3 sequences; roughly 21% of these occur just once. About 21% of the sample is held by the ten biggest clonotypes. Read against the paper, the sample's treatment or condition label means: in vitro stimulation with specific CMV peptide epitopes to enrich CMV-specific T cells. Their cognate antigens are unknown. This specimen consisted of cultured PBMCs, obtained from culture after CMV antigen stimulation. All receptors come from a human donor in good health (CMV status not recorded). Some clones in this sample may be carry-over from other donors' samples.

As to this clonotype: A much larger clone is a single base away; this may be a read error. The CDR3 end shows no conserved phenylalanine or tryptophan, and so a read error is likely. The CDR3 DNA follows: TGTGCCAGCAGTTCCAGATACAATGAGCAGTTCATC. Amino acids: CASSSRYNEQFI. V usage is TRBV7-2 and J usage is TRBJ2-1; D is uncertain. Germline values: CDR1 SGHTA, CDR2 FQGNSA. The length of the CDR3 is 12 residues. V was clipped by 6 bases and J by 4 bases, with 7 bases between them.

This clonotype showed up many times. This rearrangement joins TRBV7-2 to TRBJ2-2; the D gene is possibly TRBD2 (6 bases). The CDR3 runs 15 residues. CDR1 and CDR2 (germline): SGHTA, FQGNSA. Trimming took 1 base from V and 5 from J, leaving 11 bases between them. CDR3 amino acids: CASSLVSSETGELFF. CDR3 sequence (DNA): TGTGCCAGCAGCTTAGTGTCTAGCGAGACCGGGGAGCTGTTTTTT.

This clonotype was counted only a few times. The V and J genes are TRBV5-6 and TRBJ2-6, with 10 bases that match TRBD1. Germline values: CDR1 SGHDT, CDR2 YYEEEE. J was trimmed by 0 bases and V by 1 base; bases with no gene match: 7. The CDR3 is made up of 19 amino acids. The CDR3 protein is CASSLRGTGAFSGANVLTF. In DNA form, the CDR3 reads TGTGCCAGCAGCTTGCGTGGGACAGGGGCTTTCTCTGGGGCCAACGTCCTGACTTTC.

CDR3 in DNA: TGTGCCAGCAGTTTATGGGCAGGGGAGACGATATACAATGAGCAGTTCTTC. It codes for CASSLWAGETIYNEQFF. The chain combines TRBV27 with TRBJ2-1; possibly TRBD1 for D (6 bases). CDR1 and CDR2 from the germline V gene are MNHEY and SMNVEV (reference sequence). V shed 1 base and J shed 4 bases, with 17 bases lying between them. The CDR3 spans 17 residues.

Ten or more counts support this clonotype. The rearrangement links TRBV11-2 to TRBJ2-3; no clear D gene. CDR1 is SGHAT and CDR2 is FQNNGV in the germline V gene. The CDR3 totals 15 residues. The V end was cut by 1 base, the J end by 3 bases, with 11 bases between. CDR3 protein: CASSLGPPGTDTQYF. In DNA, the CDR3 is TGTGCCAGCAGCTTAGGTCCTCCAGGAACAGATACGCAGTATTTT.

This chain links TRBV27 with TRBJ2-1; 10 nucleotides match TRBD2. This CDR3 is 13 amino acids long. CDR1 and CDR2 from the germline V gene are MNHEY and SMNVEV (reference sequence). Trimming removed 10 bases from V and 5 bases from J; junction bases left unmatched: 5. CDR3 DNA sequence: TGTGCCACCACTAGCGGGACCAACAATGAGCAGTTCTTC. Amino acids: CATTSGTNNEQFF.

This clonotype was seen at least ten times. The chain links TRBV7-2 to TRBJ2-5; 14 bases match TRBD2. From germline, CDR1 is SGHTA and CDR2 FQGNSA. The CDR3 is made up of 15 amino acids. After removal of 6 bases from V and 4 bases from J, the junction contained 4 bases not matched to a gene. CDR3: CASRGLAGEGETQYF. CDR3 bases: TGTGCCAGCAGGGGACTAGCGGGAGAGGGAGAGACCCAGTACTTC. The full variable domain, rest sourced from reference TRBV7-2 and TRBJ2-5, is GAGVSQSPSNKVTEKGKDVELRCDPISGHTALYWYRQSLGQGLEFLIYFQGNSAPDKSGLPSDRFSAERTGGSVSTLTIQRTQQEDSAVYLCASRGLAGEGETQYFGPGTRLLVL.

This clonotype was found a few times. The chain employs TRBV7-9 and TRBJ2-5; possible D gene TRBD2, 6 bases. Germline V gives CDR1 SEHNR, CDR2 FQNEAQ (reference sequence). CDR3 length equals 16 residues. V dropped 1 base and J dropped 3 bases, with 15 bases sitting between them. The CDR3 region is CASSLGIADQKETQYF. CDR3 coding DNA: TGTGCCAGCAGCTTAGGGATAGCGGATCAAAAAGAGACCCAGTACTTC.

The V call is TRBV7-3, the J call TRBJ2-1, with 8 bases matching TRBD1. Per germline, CDR1 SGHTA and CDR2 FQGTGA. This CDR3 comprises 14 residues. With 2 bases clipped from V and 5 bases from J, the junction kept 2 bases outside the gene matches. The CDR3 DNA reads TGTGCCAGCAGCTTAGAGGACAGGGACAATGAGCAGTTCTTC. Translating it yields CASSLEDRDNEQFF.

This clonotype is categorized as medium-sized. J is TRBJ2-1 and V is TRBV12-3 or TRBV12-4; 11 positions match TRBD2. V lost 5 bases to trimming and J lost 3 bases; unmatched junction nucleotides: 6. The length of the CDR3 is 16 residues. CDR3 sequence: CASSHLSGRDYNEQFF. The DNA for the CDR3 is TGTGCCAGCAGTCACCTTAGCGGGAGGGACTACAATGAGCAGTTCTTC.

The chain carries TRBV4-3 and TRBJ2-1, with TRBD2 identical over 9 bases. This CDR3 contains 15 residues. With 0 bases clipped from V and 4 bases from J, the junction kept 1 base outside the gene matches. Germline assignment: CDR1 LGHNA and CDR2 YSLEER. Here the CDR3 DNA reads TGCGCCAGCAGCCAAGATCTAGCGGGGTACAATGAGCAGTTCTTC. Amino acid sequence: CASSQDLAGYNEQFF.

CDR3 residues: CASSRTTIGTGELFF. In DNA, the CDR3 is TGTGCCAGCAGCCGGACTACAATCGGCACCGGGGAGCTGTTTTTT. The chain uses TRBV6-2 or TRBV6-3 and TRBJ2-2; TRBD2 is a possible D gene (6 bases). There are 15 residues in the CDR3. In germline, CDR1 is MNHEY, CDR2 SVGEGT. V lost 6 bases and J 4 bases, leaving 15 bases between the germline ends.

This clonotype has a count of ten or more. The gene calls are TRBV11-2 and TRBJ1-1, with D unclear. The CDR3 is 12 amino acids. Germline V CDR1 and CDR2: SGHAT, FQNNGV. The germline V and J ends were trimmed by 8 bases and 2 bases, with 9 bases remaining between them. The DNA for the CDR3 is TGTGCCAGCGGTCATAGAAACACTGAAGCTTTCTTT. Encoded protein: CASGHRNTEAFF.

This clonotype has a handful of counts. This sequence joins TRBV6-5 and TRBJ2-7, with a possible D match to TRBD1 (6 bases). Trimming removed 0 bases from V and 6 bases from J, with 18 bases in between. Germline CDR1 MNHEY, CDR2 SVGAGI. This CDR3 has 16 residues. CDR3 bases: TGTGCCAGCAGTTACTCTGGGGGCGCGATTGTGGGCGAGCAGTACTTC. Translation: CASSYSGGAIVGEQYF.

In its sample, this clonotype was seen many times. The gene calls are TRBV7-2 and TRBJ2-7, with D maybe TRBD1 (6 bases). Germline V gene data show CDR1 as SGHTA and CDR2 as FQGNSA. V lost 5 bases and J 2 bases, leaving 13 bases between the germline ends. The CDR3 totals 14 residues. This CDR3 reads CASSPRTDTYEQYF. The CDR3, as DNA: TGTGCCAGCAGCCCGCGGACAGACACCTACGAGCAGTACTTC.

This clonotype turned up a few times. In nucleotides, the CDR3 is TGTGCCAGCCGGGGAGGACGTAGCAATCAGCCCCAGCATTTT. The encoded protein is CASRGGRSNQPQHF. The rearrangement links TRBV6-5 to TRBJ1-5; D gene unclear. Germline CDR1 is MNHEY and CDR2 is SVGAGI. Trimming pared 8 bases from V and 0 bases from J, leaving 11 bases between. There are 14 residues in the CDR3.

This clonotype was seen only a few times. This rearrangement joins TRBV4-1 to TRBJ2-7; perhaps TRBD2 as D (5 bases). Germline CDR1 is MGHRA and CDR2 is YSYEKL. V was clipped by 5 bases and J by 0 bases, with 14 bases between them. This CDR3 contains 15 residues. The CDR3 reads CASSFGEGISYEQYF. The CDR3 DNA sequence: TGCGCCAGCAGCTTCGGGGAAGGAATCTCCTACGAGCAGTACTTC.

This clonotype was seen at least ten times. The chain employs TRBV7-9 and TRBJ2-1, with 12 bases aligning to TRBD2. Germline V CDR1 and CDR2: SEHNR, FQNEAQ (reference sequence). CDR3 size: 16 residues. Unmatched junction bases numbered 8, after V lost 5 bases and J lost 6 bases. The CDR3: CASSPGLAGWGNEQFF. CDR3 coding DNA: TGTGCCAGCAGCCCAGGACTAGCGGGATGGGGCAATGAGCAGTTCTTC.